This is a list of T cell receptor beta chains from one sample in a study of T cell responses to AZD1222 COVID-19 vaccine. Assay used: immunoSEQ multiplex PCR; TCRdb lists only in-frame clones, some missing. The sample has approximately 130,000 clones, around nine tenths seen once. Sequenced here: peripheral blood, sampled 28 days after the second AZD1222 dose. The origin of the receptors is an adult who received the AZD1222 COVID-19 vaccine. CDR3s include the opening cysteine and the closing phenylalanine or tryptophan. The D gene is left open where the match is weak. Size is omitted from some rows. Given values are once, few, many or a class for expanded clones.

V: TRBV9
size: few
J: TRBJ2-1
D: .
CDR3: CASSPTYDEQFF
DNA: TGTGCCAGCAGCCCCACGTACGATGAGCAGTTCTTC

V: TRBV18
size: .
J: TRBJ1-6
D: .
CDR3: CASSPPLNSPLHF
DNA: TGTGCCAGCTCACCACCCCTAAATTCACCCCTCCACTTT

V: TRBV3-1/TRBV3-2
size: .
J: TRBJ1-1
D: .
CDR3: CASSFSLNTEAFF
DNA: TGTGCCAGCAGTTTTAGTCTAAACACTGAAGCTTTCTTT

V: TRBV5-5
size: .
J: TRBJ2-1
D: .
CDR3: CASSLLEGPFYEQFF
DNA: TGTGCCAGCAGCTTGTTGGAGGGCCCCTTTTATGAGCAGTTCTTC

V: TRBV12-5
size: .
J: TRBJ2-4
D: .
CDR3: CASGLVLGALGRPLAKNIQYF
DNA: TGTGCTAGTGGTTTGGTACTGGGTGCTCTAGGACGGCCCCTAGCCAAAAACATTCAGTACTTC

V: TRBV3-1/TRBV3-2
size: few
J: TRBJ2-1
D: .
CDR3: CASSYNNEQFF
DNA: TGTGCCAGCAGCTATAACAATGAGCAGTTCTTC

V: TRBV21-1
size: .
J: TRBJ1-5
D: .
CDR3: CASSKEEQGQGFKGCVDNQPQHF
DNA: TGTGCCAGCAGCAAAGAGGAGCAAGGACAGGGCTTCAAAGGGTGTGTTGACAATCAGCCCCAGCATTTT

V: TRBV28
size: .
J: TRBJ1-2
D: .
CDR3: CASSGGMGLRYGYTF
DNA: TGTGCCAGCAGTGGGGGGATGGGTTTGCGATATGGCTACACCTTC

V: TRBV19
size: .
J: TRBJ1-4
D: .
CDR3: CASSTGITGMVEKLFF
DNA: TGTGCCAGTAGTACAGGCATTACAGGAATGGTTGAAAAACTGTTTTTT

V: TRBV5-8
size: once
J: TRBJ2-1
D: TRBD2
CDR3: CASSLTSGSVVYNEQFF
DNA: TGTGCCAGCAGCCTAACTAGCGGGAGCGTCGTATACAATGAGCAGTTCTTC

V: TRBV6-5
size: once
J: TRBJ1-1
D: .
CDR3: CASSYSVKRTEAFF
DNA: TGTGCCAGCAGTTACTCGGTTAAGCGCACTGAAGCTTTCTTT

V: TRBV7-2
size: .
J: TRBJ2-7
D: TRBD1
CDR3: CASSFLTGGSYEQYF
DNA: TGTGCCAGCAGCTTTCTTACAGGGGGTTCCTACGAGCAGTACTTC

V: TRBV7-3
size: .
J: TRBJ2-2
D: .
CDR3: CASSTGLGVGELFF
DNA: TGTGCCAGCAGTACCGGGCTAGGGGTCGGGGAGCTGTTTTTT

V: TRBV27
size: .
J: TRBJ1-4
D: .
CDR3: CASSLGAGANEKLFF
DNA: TGTGCCAGCAGTTTAGGCGCAGGGGCTAATGAAAAACTGTTTTTT

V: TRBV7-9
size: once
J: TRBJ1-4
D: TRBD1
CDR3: CASSPTGGKLEKLFF
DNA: TGTGCCAGCAGTCCGACAGGGGGTAAATTGGAAAAACTGTTTTTT

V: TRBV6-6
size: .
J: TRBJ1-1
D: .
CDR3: CASSSTGQENTEAFF
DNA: TGTGCCAGCAGTTCCACGGGGCAGGAGAACACTGAAGCTTTCTTT

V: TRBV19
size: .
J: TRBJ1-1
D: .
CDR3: CASRNGGIAEAFF
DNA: TGTGCCAGTAGGAATGGGGGTATAGCTGAAGCTTTCTTT

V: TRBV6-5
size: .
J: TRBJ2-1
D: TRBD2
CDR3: CASRPSGRGYNEQFF
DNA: TGTGCCAGCAGGCCGAGCGGGAGAGGATACAATGAGCAGTTCTTC

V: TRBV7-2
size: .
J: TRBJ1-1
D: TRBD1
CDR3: CASSPQGASAAGAFF
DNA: TGTGCCAGCAGCCCGCAGGGGGCGTCAGCTGCCGGGGCTTTCTTT

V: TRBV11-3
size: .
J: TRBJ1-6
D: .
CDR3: CASSSLRGNSPLHF
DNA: TGTGCCAGCAGCTCCCTGCGAGGGAATTCACCCCTCCACTTT

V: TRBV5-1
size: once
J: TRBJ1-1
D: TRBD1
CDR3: CASSPWGPSDRVPEAFF
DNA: TGCGCCAGCAGCCCCTGGGGACCCTCGGACAGGGTGCCTGAAGCTTTCTTT

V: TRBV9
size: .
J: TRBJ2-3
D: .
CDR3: CASSVGRTDTQYF
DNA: TGTGCCAGCAGCGTAGGACGCACAGATACGCAGTATTTT

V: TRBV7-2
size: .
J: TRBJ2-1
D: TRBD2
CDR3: CASSLGGSWNNEQFF
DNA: TGTGCCAGCAGCTTGGGCGGGAGTTGGAACAATGAGCAGTTCTTC

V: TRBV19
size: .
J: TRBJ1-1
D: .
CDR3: CASSDQAGDTEAFF
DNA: TGTGCCAGTAGCGACCAGGCAGGGGACACTGAAGCTTTCTTT

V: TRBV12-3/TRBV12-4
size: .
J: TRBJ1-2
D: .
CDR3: CASSLTGIYGYTF
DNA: TGTGCCAGCAGTTTAACTGGGATCTATGGCTACACCTTC

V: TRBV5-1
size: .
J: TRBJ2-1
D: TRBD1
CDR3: CASSFLTGGDEQFF
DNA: TGCGCCAGCAGCTTCTTAACAGGGGGCGATGAGCAGTTCTTC

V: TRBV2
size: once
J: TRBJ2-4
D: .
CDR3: CASSTGRPPGNIQYF
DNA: TGTGCCAGCAGTACGGGCCGCCCTCCGGGAAACATTCAGTACTTC

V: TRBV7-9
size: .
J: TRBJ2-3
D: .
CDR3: CASSLGAGRTDTQYF
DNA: TGTGCCAGCAGCTTAGGGGCAGGGAGGACAGATACGCAGTATTTT

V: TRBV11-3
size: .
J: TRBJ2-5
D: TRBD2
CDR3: CASSLGTSGGVQETQYF
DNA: TGTGCCAGCAGCTTAGGGACTAGCGGGGGAGTTCAAGAGACCCAGTACTTC

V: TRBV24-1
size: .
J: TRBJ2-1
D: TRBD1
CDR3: CATSDAGTGPHNEQFF
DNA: TGTGCCACCAGTGACGCCGGGACAGGGCCCCACAATGAGCAGTTCTTC

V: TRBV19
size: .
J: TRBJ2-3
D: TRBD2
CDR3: CASSIALAGGADTQYF
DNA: TGTGCCAGTAGTATTGCTCTAGCGGGGGGTGCAGATACGCAGTATTTT

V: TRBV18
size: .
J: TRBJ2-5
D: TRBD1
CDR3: CASSEGAGETQYF
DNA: TGTGCCAGCTCTGAGGGGGCCGGGGAGACCCAGTACTTC

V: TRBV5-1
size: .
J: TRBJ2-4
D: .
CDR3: CASSPGQAKNIQYF
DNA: TGCGCCAGCAGCCCCGGCCAGGCGAAAAACATTCAGTACTTC

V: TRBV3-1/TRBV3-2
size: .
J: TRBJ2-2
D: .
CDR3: CASTLSGQHTGELFF
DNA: TGTGCCAGCACCCTTTCGGGGCAGCACACCGGGGAGCTGTTTTTT

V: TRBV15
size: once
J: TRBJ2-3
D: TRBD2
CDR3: CATSGLAEHTDTQYF
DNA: TGTGCCACCAGCGGCCTAGCGGAGCACACAGATACGCAGTATTTT

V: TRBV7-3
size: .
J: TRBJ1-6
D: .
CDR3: CASSLGPSQNSPLHF
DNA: TGTGCCAGCAGCTTAGGTCCCAGTCAAAATTCACCCCTCCACTTT

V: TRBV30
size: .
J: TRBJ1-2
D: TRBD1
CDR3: CAWSVQGARGYTF
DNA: TGTGCCTGGAGTGTACAGGGGGCGCGGGGCTACACCTTC

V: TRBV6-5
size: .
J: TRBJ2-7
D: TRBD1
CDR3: CASGQAIYEQYF
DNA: TGTGCCAGCGGACAGGCCATCTACGAGCAGTACTTC